These 9 T cell receptor beta chains originate from one sample sequenced in a study of regulatory T cells in long-lasting Graves disease. Arm-PCR of CDR3 regions with iRepertoire HTBI primers generated TCR beta libraries. TCRdb redid the calling of the multiplex PCR reads with MiXCR, one entry per CDR3 protein. Among about 400,000 distinct CDR3 sequences, 20% were seen once, and the ten largest hold about a fifth. As to time point: persistent/refractory GD, antithyroid drugs over 5 years with positive TRAb. The TCR library was made from RNA extracted from PBMCs. This specimen consisted of peripheral blood mononuclear cells (PBMCs), obtained when the disease was refractory, from a patient treated with antithyroid drugs. Every receptor here comes from a female donor with Graves disease.

Many counts were recorded for this clonotype. The rearrangement joins TRBV10-3 to TRBJ2-7; D may correspond to TRBD1 or TRBD2 (6 bases each). Germline V gene sequence: CDR1 ENHRY, CDR2 SYGVKD. Trimming removed 10 bases at V and 4 bases at J, with 14 bases between. The CDR3 sequence is 12 residues long. CDR3 sequence: CATAGQLYEQYF. DNA of the CDR3: TGTGCCACGGCGGGACAACTTTACGAGCAGTACTTC.

The rearrangement uses TRBV12-3 or TRBV12-4 and TRBJ2-7; weak D call: TRBD2 (5 bases). Trimming took 5 bases from V and 9 from J, leaving 23 bases between them. This CDR3 comprises 15 residues. CDR3 region: CASSEGAIDTAGQYF. In DNA, the CDR3 is TGTGCCAGCAGTGAAGGAGCAATTGACACGGCGGGGCAGTACTTC.

For this clonotype: This may come from a read error, since a much larger clone is one base off. The rearrangement uses TRBV25-1 and TRBJ1-1; a weak D match, TRBD1 (6 bases). This CDR3 is built from 13 residues. Germline values: CDR1 MGHDK, CDR2 SYGVNS. V was cut by 6 bases and J by 1 base, with 9 bases left in between. This CDR3 reads CASRRQANTEAFF. The DNA of the CDR3 is TGTGCCAGCAGAAGACAGGCGAACACTGAAGCTTTCTTT.

As regards this clonotype: This may come from a read error, since a much larger clone is one base off. The V call is TRBV5-1, the J call TRBJ1-3; possible D gene TRBD1, 6 bases. CDR3 length equals 15 residues. Germline CDR1 SGHRS, CDR2 YFSETQ. The CDR3 region has the DNA TGCGCCAACAGCTTGGTACAGGGTACTGGAAACACCATATATTTT. Translated, it gives CANSLVQGTGNTIYF.

The table lists this clonotype with many counts. The chain employs TRBV2 and TRBJ1-5; 7 nucleotides line up with TRBD1. After removal of 6 bases from V and 2 bases from J, the junction contained 7 bases not matched to a gene. The CDR3 consists of 15 residues. The germline CDR1 and CDR2 sequences are SNHLY and FYNNEI. CDR3 nucleotides: TGTGCCAGCAGCGCAGGGGGTGGTGGCAATCAGCCCCAGCATTTT. It codes for CASSAGGGGNQPQHF.

In this sample, this clonotype turned up a few times. The rearrangement links TRBV7-2 to TRBJ2-2, with a possible D match to TRBD2 (6 bases). Trimming pared 1 base from V and 7 bases from J, leaving 13 bases between. The CDR3 is 15 residues long. The germline V gene encodes CDR1 SGHTA and CDR2 FQGNSA. The CDR3 reads CASSLVLEGIGELFF. The CDR3, as DNA: TGTGCCAGCAGCTTAGTGTTGGAGGGTATCGGGGAGCTGTTTTTT.

In its sample, this clonotype was seen many times. J is TRBJ1-2 and V is TRBV12-3 or TRBV12-4; D is uncertain. The CDR3 has 13 residues. Trimming shortened V by 6 bases and J by 4 bases, and 12 bases separated the two germline ends. The DNA for the CDR3 is TGTGCCAGCAGCCGGACCCTCGGCTATGGCTACACCTTC. It translates to CASSRTLGYGYTF.

In this sample, this clonotype turned up a few times. The gene calls are TRBV20-1 and TRBJ2-7; 8 bases are a match to TRBD2. The CDR3 runs 13 residues. Trimming at V came to 2 bases and at J to 7 bases, leaving 7 bases not matched to a gene. Germline V gene data show CDR1 as DFQATT and CDR2 as SNEGSKA (reference sequence). CDR3 DNA: TGCAGTGCTAGACTAGCGGGTGTCTGGGAGCAGTACTTC. Its translation is CSARLAGVWEQYF.

This clonotype was seen ten or more times. The chain couples TRBV20-1 to TRBJ1-5; the D gene is possibly TRBD1 (5 bases). V lost 3 bases and J lost 4, with 7 bases in between. In germline, CDR1 is DFQATT, CDR2 SNEGSKA (reference sequence). The CDR3 covers 12 residues. The CDR3 is CSASRVNQPQHF. DNA for the CDR3: TGCAGTGCTAGCAGGGTGAATCAGCCCCAGCATTTT.